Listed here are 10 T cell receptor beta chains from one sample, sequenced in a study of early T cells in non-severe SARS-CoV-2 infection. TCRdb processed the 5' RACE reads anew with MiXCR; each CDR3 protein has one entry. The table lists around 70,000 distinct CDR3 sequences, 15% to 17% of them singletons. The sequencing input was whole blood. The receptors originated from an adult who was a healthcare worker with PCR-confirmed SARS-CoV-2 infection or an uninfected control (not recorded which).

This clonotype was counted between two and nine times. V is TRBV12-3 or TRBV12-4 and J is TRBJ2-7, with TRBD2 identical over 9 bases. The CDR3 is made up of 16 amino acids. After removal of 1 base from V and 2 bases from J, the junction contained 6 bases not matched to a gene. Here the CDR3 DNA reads TGTGCCAGCAGTTTAGGGGCGGGAGGGTTCGCCTACGAGCAGTACTTC. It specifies CASSLGAGGFAYEQYF.

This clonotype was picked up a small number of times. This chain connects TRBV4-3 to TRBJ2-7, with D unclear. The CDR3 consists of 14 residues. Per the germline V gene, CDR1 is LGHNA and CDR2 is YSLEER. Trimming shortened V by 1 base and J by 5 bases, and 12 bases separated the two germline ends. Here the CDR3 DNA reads TGCGCCAGCAGCCAAGTCGGGTTTGTCGACGAGCAGTACTTC. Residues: CASSQVGFVDEQYF.

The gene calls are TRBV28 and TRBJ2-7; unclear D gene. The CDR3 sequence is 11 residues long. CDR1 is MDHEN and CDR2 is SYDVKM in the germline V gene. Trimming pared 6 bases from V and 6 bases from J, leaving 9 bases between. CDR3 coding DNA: TGTGCCAGCAGCCGTCGGCGCGAGCAGTACTTC. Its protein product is CASSRRREQYF.

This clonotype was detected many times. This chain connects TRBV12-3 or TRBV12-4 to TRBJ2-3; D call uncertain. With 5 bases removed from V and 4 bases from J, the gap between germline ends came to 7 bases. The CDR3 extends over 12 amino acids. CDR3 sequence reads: CASSPRPDTQYF. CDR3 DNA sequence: TGTGCCAGCAGTCCCAGGCCAGATACGCAGTATTTT.

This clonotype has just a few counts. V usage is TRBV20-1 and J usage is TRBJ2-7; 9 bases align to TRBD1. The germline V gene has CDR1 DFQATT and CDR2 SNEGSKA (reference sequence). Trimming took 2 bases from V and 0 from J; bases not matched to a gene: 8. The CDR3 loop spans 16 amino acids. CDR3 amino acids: CSARLGGTGLSYEQYF. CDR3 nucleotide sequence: TGCAGTGCTAGATTGGGGGGGACAGGGCTCTCCTACGAGCAGTACTTC.

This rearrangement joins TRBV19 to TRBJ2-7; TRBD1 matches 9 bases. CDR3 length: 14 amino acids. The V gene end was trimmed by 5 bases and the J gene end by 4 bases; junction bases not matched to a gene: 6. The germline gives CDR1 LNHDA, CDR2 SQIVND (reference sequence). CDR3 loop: CASSPTGGVYEQYF. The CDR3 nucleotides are TGTGCCAGTAGTCCGACAGGGGGAGTGTACGAGCAGTACTTC. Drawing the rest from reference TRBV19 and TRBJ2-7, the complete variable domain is DGGITQSPKYLFRKEGQNVTLSCEQNLNHDAMYWYRQDPGQGLRLIYYSQIVNDFQKGDIAEGYSVSREKKESFPLTVTSAQKNPTAFYLCASSPTGGVYEQYFGPGTRLTVT.

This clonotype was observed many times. In nucleotides, the CDR3 is TGTGCCAGCAGCCCTAACCCGGGTGTGGGGACTGAAGCTTTCTTT. Protein product: CASSPNPGVGTEAFF. The V gene is TRBV11-2, the J gene TRBJ1-1; D unclear. The CDR3 totals 15 residues. Germline CDR1 is SGHAT and CDR2 is FQNNGV. V lost 5 bases and J lost 5, with 18 bases in between.

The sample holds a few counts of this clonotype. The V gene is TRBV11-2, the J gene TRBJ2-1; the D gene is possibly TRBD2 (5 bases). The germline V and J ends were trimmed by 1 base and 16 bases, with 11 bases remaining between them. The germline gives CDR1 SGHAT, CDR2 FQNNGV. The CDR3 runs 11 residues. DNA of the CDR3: TGTGCCAGCAGCTTAGCGGCTAGCCCATTCTTC. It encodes CASSLAASPFF.

CDR3 bases: TGTGCCAGCAGCAGTGGACACAATGAGCAGTTCTTC. As protein: CASSSGHNEQFF. The chain carries TRBV9 and TRBJ2-1, with D unclear. CDR3 length equals 12 residues. The ends were cut back, 4 bases at V and 5 bases at J, with 7 bases in the middle. Germline CDR1 is SGDLS and CDR2 is YYNGEE. Drawing the rest from reference TRBV9 and TRBJ2-1, the complete variable domain is DSGVTQTPKHLITATGQRVTLRCSPRSGDLSVYWYQQSLDQGLQFLIQYYNGEERAKGNILERFSAQQFPDLHSELNLSSLELGDSALYFCASSSGHNEQFFGPGTRLTVL.

The CDR3 DNA sequence: TGTGCCAGCAGCTCTCTAGCGGGGGGGGCTGGAGATACGCAGTATTTT. It yields the protein CASSSLAGGAGDTQYF. This sequence joins TRBV7-2 and TRBJ2-3, with 12 bases that match TRBD2. Germline CDR1 SGHTA, CDR2 FQGNSA. The CDR3 length is 16 residues. The trim removed 4 bases at V and 5 bases at J, leaving 7 bases unmatched. Looking up the rest from reference TRBV7-2 and TRBJ2-3 gives the full variable domain: GAGVSQSPSNKVTEKGKDVELRCDPISGHTALYWYRQSLGQGLEFLIYFQGNSAPDKSGLPSDRFSAERTGGSVSTLTIQRTQQEDSAVYLCASSSLAGGAGDTQYFGPGTRLTVL.